This TCR beta chain was observed in a study of T cell responses to AZD1222 COVID-19 vaccine. The study's findings and limits: Only a handful of AZD1222 recipients were seropositive at baseline.

This CDR3 spans 13 amino acids. Germline CDR1 reads KGHSH; CDR2 reads LQKENI. Trimming removed 5 bases from V and 1 base from J, with 8 bases in between. Of note for this clone: Its antigen is still unknown.

The table came from immunoSEQ multiplex PCR; TCRdb's copy has only in-frame clones and leaves some out. The sample lists 250,000 to 300,000 clones; approximately 94% were seen once. The V call is TRBV18, the J call TRBJ1-1; D unresolved. This sequence was found in an adult who received the AZD1222 COVID-19 vaccine. The sample here was peripheral blood, taken 28 days after the second AZD1222 dose. CDR3 loop: CASSGSRNTEAFF. The CDR3 bases are TGTGCCAGCTCAGGAAGTCGGAACACTGAAGCTTTCTTT.